The 8 T cell receptor beta chains in this list originate from one sample, sequenced in a study of blood T cell repertoires in COVID-19. The method was immunoSEQ multiplex PCR; TCRdb's version includes in-frame clones alone and lacks a portion of them. Among about 82,000 clones, 85% were seen once, and the ten largest hold about 18%. Material: peripheral blood. The receptor set was obtained from a man older than 75 with active or convalescent COVID-19.

The chain joins TRBV27 to TRBJ2-2, with 10 bases lining up with TRBD2. The ends lost 5 bases at V and 6 bases at J; junction bases unmatched: 6. The CDR3 totals 15 residues. The V gene's germline CDR1 is MNHEY and CDR2 SMNVEV (reference sequence). The CDR3 bases are TGTGCCAGCAGTCTAAAGCGGGGGGGCCCCGGGGAGCTGTTTTTT. Translation gives CASSLKRGGPGELFF.

This clone was observed a single time. The chain links TRBV18 to TRBJ2-3, with D tentatively TRBD2 (6 bases). CDR1 is KGHSH, CDR2 LQKENI, per germline. CDR3 length: 14 residues. Trimming took off 1 base at V and 4 bases at J, with 9 bases between the two ends. The CDR3 nucleotides read TGTGCCAGCTCACCACGGAGGGACTCAGATACGCAGTATTTT. Amino acid sequence: CASSPRRDSDTQYF.

This chain uses TRBV6-6 with TRBJ1-5, with 8 bases aligning to TRBD1. Unmatched junction bases numbered 5, after V lost 6 bases and J lost 1 base. This CDR3 spans 15 amino acids. Per germline, CDR1 MNHNY and CDR2 SVGAGI (reference sequence). This chain's CDR3 is CASRVQGGSNQPQHF. CDR3 coding DNA: TGTGCCAGCAGAGTACAGGGGGGGAGCAATCAGCCCCAGCATTTT.

The chain combines TRBV6-1 with TRBJ1-2, with 8 positions matching TRBD1. CDR1 MNHNS and CDR2 SASEGT come from the germline V gene. Germline trimming cut 0 bases from V and 1 base from J; bases unmatched to any gene: 1. The CDR3 runs to 15 residues. The CDR3 spells CASSEADRGNYGYTF. DNA for the CDR3: TGTGCCAGCAGTGAAGCCGACAGGGGTAACTATGGCTACACCTTC.

The V gene is TRBV29-1, the J gene TRBJ2-1, with 7 bases fitting TRBD2. Germline values: CDR1 SQVTM, CDR2 ANQGSEA. With V trimmed by 0 bases and J by 8 bases, 13 bases remained unmatched. This CDR3 spans 16 amino acids. In nucleotides, the CDR3 is TGCAGCGTTGAAGAAACTAGGAGTACTAGCGAATATGAGCAGTTCTTC. Its translation is CSVEETRSTSEYEQFF.

The chain employs TRBV5-1 and TRBJ2-3, with a weak D call TRBD1 (5 bases). Germline V gene lookup returns CDR1 SGHRS and CDR2 YFSETQ. Trimming removed 1 base from V and 1 base from J, with 13 bases in between. This CDR3 comprises 16 residues. CDR3 sequence reads: CASSLRAQGRTDTQYF. CDR3 DNA sequence: TGCGCCAGCAGCTTGCGGGCTCAGGGCCGCACAGATACGCAGTATTTT.

The rearrangement links TRBV4-1 to TRBJ2-3; 11 nucleotides agree with TRBD1. The CDR3 covers 18 residues. J gave up 3 bases and V 1 base, and 9 bases lay outside the gene matches. The germline CDR1 and CDR2 sequences are MGHRA and YSYEKL. In DNA, the CDR3 is TGCGCCAGCAGCCAAGGGTTTGGAGGGACAGGGGGTACAGATACGCAGTATTTT. Translated, it gives CASSQGFGGTGGTDTQYF.

This clone was found a few times. This sequence joins TRBV7-2 and TRBJ1-1; tentatively, D is TRBD1 (5 bases). Trimming pared 5 bases from V and 8 bases from J, leaving 18 bases between. Germline lookup yields CDR1 SGHTA and CDR2 FQGNSA. The CDR3 is made up of 14 amino acids. This CDR3 reads CASSPHRGVREAFF. Written as DNA, the CDR3 is TGTGCCAGCAGCCCGCATCGGGGGGTTCGCGAAGCTTTCTTT.